Each of the 21 T cell receptor beta chains below was sequenced from the same sample in a study of response to subunit inactivated influenza vaccine. One entry per CDR3 protein, called by TCRdb with MiXCR from the RT-PCR reads. The table lists about 520,000 distinct CDR3 sequences, roughly 25% of them singletons, with approximately 2% in the top ten. The sample in question was CD4+ T cells sorted from PBMCs, obtained around 5 days after vaccination. The receptors were sampled from a man aged 50-59 years who received an inactivated influenza vaccine.

This clonotype was picked up a small number of times. The chain uses TRBV6-5 and TRBJ1-4, with D unresolved. The CDR3 is 15 residues long. The germline CDR1 and CDR2 sequences are MNHEY and SVGAGI. Trimming removed 0 bases at V and 7 bases at J, with 12 bases between. The CDR3 DNA follows: TGTGCCAGCAGTTACTCTGGAGGTCTCGGTGAAAAACTGTTTTTT. Its protein is CASSYSGGLGEKLFF.

This clonotype showed up just a few times. This chain connects TRBV10-3 to TRBJ2-1, with 7 bases fitting TRBD2. Losses at the gene ends were 6 bases for V and 5 bases for J; bases not matched to a gene: 4. Germline V gene sequence: CDR1 ENHRY, CDR2 SYGVKD. The CDR3 is 13 residues long. The CDR3 loop is CAISRTRNNEQFF. For the CDR3, the DNA is TGTGCCATCAGCCGGACTAGAAACAATGAGCAGTTCTTC.

This chain links TRBV5-1 with TRBJ2-3, with D perhaps TRBD2 (6 bases). In germline, CDR1 is SGHRS, CDR2 YFSETQ. The CDR3 runs 15 residues. The V and J ends lost 5 bases and 2 bases respectively, with 15 bases between them. CDR3: CASRFVSGSTDTQYF. CDR3 nucleotides: TGCGCCAGCAGATTTGTTAGCGGATCCACAGATACGCAGTATTTT.

This clonotype was seen at least ten times. This chain uses TRBV14 with TRBJ2-7, with no clear D. This CDR3 has 13 residues. The V and J ends lost 4 bases and 6 bases respectively, with 13 bases between them. Germline V gene sequence: CDR1 SGHDN, CDR2 FVKESK. CDR3 sequence reads: CASSRFDSGEQYF. The CDR3 DNA follows: TGTGCCAGCAGCCGCTTTGACTCTGGCGAGCAGTACTTC.

This clonotype was detected many times. This chain's CDR3 is CASSLAPLQPQHF. The CDR3 coding sequence is TGTGCCAGCAGTTTAGCCCCTCTTCAGCCCCAGCATTTT. The chain couples TRBV12-3 or TRBV12-4 to TRBJ1-5; D not certain. V was trimmed by 0 bases and J by 6 bases, leaving 6 bases between them. The length of the CDR3 is 13 residues.

The chain is built from TRBV28 and TRBJ2-2, with 7 bases matching TRBD1. CDR1 is MDHEN and CDR2 is SYDVKM in the germline V gene. Germline trimming cut 4 bases from V and 3 bases from J; bases unmatched to any gene: 8. The CDR3 totals 16 residues. The CDR3 sequence: CASSSIGTDDTGELFF. The CDR3 DNA follows: TGTGCCAGCAGTTCCATCGGGACAGATGACACCGGGGAGCTGTTTTTT. Based on the CDR3 plus reference TRBV28 and TRBJ2-2, the full variable domain is DVKVTQSSRYLVKRTGEKVFLECVQDMDHENMFWYRQDPGLGLRLIYFSYDVKMKEKGDIPEGYSVSREKKERFSLILESASTNQTSMYLCASSSIGTDDTGELFFGEGSRLTVL.

In its sample, this clonotype was seen a few times. The chain joins TRBV12-3 or TRBV12-4 to TRBJ1-5; 9 bases are a match to TRBD1. V lost 4 bases, J lost 3 bases, and 4 bases stayed unmatched. The CDR3 extends over 15 amino acids. CDR3 DNA sequence: TGTGCCAGCAGTTCGGGACAGGGTCACAATCAGCCCCAGCATTTT. It yields the protein CASSSGQGHNQPQHF.

There are a few counts of this clonotype. The chain joins TRBV6-5 to TRBJ2-7, with D hard to call. There are 16 residues in the CDR3. V was clipped by 2 bases and J by 3 bases, with 17 bases between them. Germline V gene lookup returns CDR1 MNHEY and CDR2 SVGAGI. The CDR3 loop reads CASSYGRLDFLYEQYF. In DNA form, the CDR3 reads TGTGCCAGCAGTTACGGTAGGCTAGACTTCCTCTACGAGCAGTACTTC.

The chain employs TRBV19 and TRBJ2-1, with D perhaps assigned TRBD1 or TRBD2 (5 bases each). The CDR3 runs 15 residues. In germline, CDR1 is LNHDA, CDR2 SQIVND (reference sequence). Trimming took off 4 bases at V and 5 bases at J, with 15 bases between the two ends. CDR3 amino acids: CASSKTGRRNNEQFF. CDR3 in DNA: TGTGCCAGTAGTAAAACGGGACGAAGAAACAATGAGCAGTTCTTC.

This clonotype was seen only a few times. CDR3 residues: CASISRLGQNSYNEQFF. The CDR3 DNA sequence: TGTGCCAGCATCTCTAGACTCGGACAAAACTCCTACAATGAGCAGTTCTTC. The chain employs TRBV28 and TRBJ2-1; weak D call: TRBD1 (5 bases). The germline V gene has CDR1 MDHEN and CDR2 SYDVKM. V shed 7 bases and J shed 0 bases, with 19 bases lying between them. This CDR3 region has 17 residues.

This clonotype was seen a few times. V gene TRBV11-1 combines with J gene TRBJ2-7; D is possibly TRBD1 (5 bases). The CDR3 is 14 amino acids. Per the germline V gene, CDR1 is SGHAT and CDR2 is FQDESV (reference sequence). V dropped 6 bases and J dropped 1 base, with 13 bases sitting between them. CDR3 residues: CASSLNRISYEQYF. DNA for the CDR3: TGTGCCAGCAGTTTGAACAGGATATCCTACGAGCAGTACTTC.

V and J are TRBV15 and TRBJ2-3; D gene unclear. There are 15 residues in the CDR3. In germline, CDR1 is LNHNV, CDR2 YYDKDF (reference sequence). V lost 0 bases and J 1 base, leaving 8 bases between the germline ends. This chain's CDR3 is CATSREPGRTDTQYF. The CDR3, as DNA: TGTGCCACCAGCAGAGAGCCGGGCCGCACAGATACGCAGTATTTT.

This clonotype was detected only a few times. The chain recombines TRBV11-2 with TRBJ1-1; 8 nucleotides agree with TRBD1. The germline gives CDR1 SGHAT, CDR2 FQNNGV. The CDR3 runs 14 residues. Losses at the gene ends were 3 bases for V and 5 bases for J; bases not matched to a gene: 5. CDR3: CASSFGQGKTEAFF. The CDR3 DNA follows: TGTGCCAGCAGCTTCGGACAGGGAAAAACTGAAGCTTTCTTT.

This clonotype was seen a few times. The chain combines TRBV14 with TRBJ2-1; maybe TRBD1 (5 bases). Trimming shortened V by 6 bases and J by 5 bases, and 14 bases separated the two germline ends. The CDR3 is 14 residues long. Germline CDR1 reads SGHDN; CDR2 reads FVKESK. CDR3 in amino acids: CASRGLKGNNEQFF. CDR3 coding DNA: TGTGCCAGCAGAGGGCTAAAGGGGAACAATGAGCAGTTCTTC.

This clonotype was counted between two and nine times. The chain carries TRBV29-1 and TRBJ2-2, with no clear D. Germline CDR1 and CDR2: SQVTM and ANQGSEA. This CDR3 comprises 13 residues. Trimming pared 5 bases from V and 5 bases from J, leaving 12 bases between. The chain's CDR3 is CSVLAARTGELFF. The CDR3 nucleotides read TGCAGCGTTCTGGCCGCGAGGACCGGGGAGCTGTTTTTT.

The rearrangement joins TRBV27 to TRBJ2-1; 9 bases line up with TRBD2. This CDR3 comprises 17 residues. Losses at the gene ends were 5 bases for V and 3 bases for J; bases not matched to a gene: 11. CDR1 is MNHEY, CDR2 SMNVEV, per germline (reference sequence). This chain's CDR3 is CASSQATTSGFYNEQFF. The CDR3 DNA reads TGTGCCAGCAGTCAAGCTACGACTAGCGGATTCTACAATGAGCAGTTCTTC.

The chain is built from TRBV6-1 and TRBJ1-1, with TRBD1 matching 7 bases. Germline assignment: CDR1 MNHNS and CDR2 SASEGT. CDR3 length: 16 residues. V dropped 5 bases and J dropped 4; count of bases not matched to a gene: 13. The CDR3, as DNA: TGTGCCAGCAGTCGCACGGGACAGAGAGGAGGCACTGAAGCTTTCTTT. Residues: CASSRTGQRGGTEAFF.

This chain joins TRBV20-1 and TRBJ2-3; D is undetermined. This CDR3 has 17 amino acids. Germline CDR1 reads DFQATT; CDR2 reads SNEGSKA (reference sequence). V was clipped by 6 bases and J by 0 bases, with 22 bases between them. The CDR3 region has the DNA TGCAGTGCCAGAAGTAGTACCTACCTGATAAGCACAGATACGCAGTATTTT. Its protein is CSARSSTYLISTDTQYF.

The rearrangement links TRBV4-3 to TRBJ1-2, with a weak D call TRBD1 (5 bases). In germline, CDR1 is LGHNA, CDR2 YSLEER. V was clipped by 4 bases and J by 4 bases, with 10 bases between them. The CDR3 runs to 13 residues. The CDR3 here is CASSRAGTYGYTF. The CDR3 bases are TGCGCCAGCAGCCGCGCAGGGACCTATGGCTACACCTTC.

The chain uses TRBV7-3 and TRBJ2-3, with D maybe TRBD2 (5 bases). Trimming shortened V by 4 bases and J by 2 bases, and 19 bases separated the two germline ends. CDR1 and CDR2 (germline): SGHTA, FQGTGA. There are 17 residues in the CDR3. CDR3 DNA: TGTGCCAGCAGCTCCGGGTACGCTAGCCGGTACACAGATACGCAGTATTTT. This encodes CASSSGYASRYTDTQYF.

J is TRBJ2-3 and V is TRBV6-1; 10 nucleotides align to TRBD1. The CDR3 spans 18 residues. The trim removed 6 bases at V and 0 bases at J, leaving 12 bases unmatched. Germline V gene data show CDR1 as MNHNS and CDR2 as SASEGT. CDR3 in amino acids: CASRTGGLSSGSTDTQYF. The DNA of the CDR3 is TGTGCCAGCAGGACAGGGGGCCTGTCTAGCGGTAGCACAGATACGCAGTATTTT.